The sequence of this T cell receptor beta chain was determined in a study of CD8 T cells in ankylosing spondylitis. Whole-study findings and limits: It was reported that disease-linked clones were significantly enriched in matched ankylosing spondylitis synovial fluid.

It was by quantitative 5'-RACE with molecular barcodes that TCR beta libraries were made. TCRdb analysed the 5' RACE reads with MiXCR anew, one entry per CDR3 protein. This table has around 180,000 distinct CDR3 sequences, over 10% appearing once. This clonotype was detected ten times or more. Its target is not known. V lost 1 base, J lost 10 bases, and 19 bases stayed unmatched. Per the germline V gene, CDR1 is SGHAT and CDR2 is FQNNGV. The CDR3 consists of 19 residues. The sample comprised blood, either unsorted or a sorted T cell fraction (not recorded which). This rearrangement joins TRBV11-2 to TRBJ2-1; 10 bases match TRBD2. This clonotype was sampled from a female donor with ankylosing spondylitis or in good health (not recorded which). The CDR3 sequence: CASSLGSFWSSGSFNEQFF. In DNA form, the CDR3 reads TGTGCCAGCAGCTTAGGATCTTTTTGGTCTAGCGGGAGTTTTAACGAGCAGTTCTTC.